The 24 T cell receptor beta chains listed next were all sequenced from one sample in a study of blood T cells in healthy people across ages. Using a J-beta primer mix together with a sample-barcoded 5' primer, a second PCR was run for about 6 to 12 cycles. TCRdb recomputed calls from the 5' RACE reads with MiXCR, one row per CDR3 protein. This sample has more than 500,000 distinct CDR3 sequences, with approximately 26% found just once. These sequences were also reported in another study, on T cells of mothers and their children.

Sequences were obtained from blood. These receptors all stem from a boy between 2 and 10 years old in good health.

V and J are TRBV10-3 and TRBJ1-2; D possibly corresponds to TRBD1 (6 bases). This CDR3 has 12 residues. CDR1 is ENHRY and CDR2 is SYGVKD in the germline V gene. Trimming removed 4 bases at V and 8 bases at J, with 11 bases between. The CDR3 DNA reads TGTGCCATCAGTGGGGGGGCCGGCGGCTACACCTTC. Translated: CAISGGAGGYTF.

This clonotype has a handful of counts. The V call is TRBV5-6, the J call TRBJ1-6; D possibly corresponds to TRBD1 (6 bases). Germline-derived CDR1 and CDR2 are SGHDT and YYEEEE. The CDR3 contains 13 residues. Trimming removed 4 bases from V and 8 bases from J, with 10 bases in between. CDR3 residues: CASSRNRDSPLHF. CDR3 bases: TGTGCCAGCAGCAGAAACAGGGATTCACCCCTCCACTTT.

Only a few counts were recorded for this clonotype. The chain links TRBV20-1 to TRBJ2-7, with 13 bases that match TRBD2. From germline, CDR1 is DFQATT and CDR2 SNEGSKA (reference sequence). V gave up 3 bases and J gave up 6 bases; unmatched junction bases: 8. The CDR3 is 15 amino acids. DNA for the CDR3: TGCAGTGCTAGCCCGACTAGCGGGAGGACCCTCGAGCAGTACTTC. Protein product: CSASPTSGRTLEQYF.

This clonotype turned up a few times. The V gene is TRBV6-5, the J gene TRBJ1-3; D remains unclear. V shed 5 bases and J shed 4 bases, with 12 bases lying between them. The CDR3 extends over 14 amino acids. Germline CDR1 reads MNHEY; CDR2 reads SVGAGI. The CDR3 bases are TGTGCCAGCAGTCCTCAGAGTGGGGGAAACACCATATATTTT. Its protein is CASSPQSGGNTIYF.

J is TRBJ2-5 and V is TRBV7-9; 14 bases map to TRBD2. The junction had 8 bases not matched to a gene; V was cut back by 5 bases and J by 6 bases. Germline V gene data show CDR1 as SEHNR and CDR2 as FQNEAQ (reference sequence). The CDR3 has 16 amino acids. As DNA, the CDR3 is TGTGCCAGCAGCCCCGGACTAGCGGGGGGCCAGAAGACCCAGTACTTC. It codes for CASSPGLAGGQKTQYF.

The chain recombines TRBV25-1 with TRBJ2-7, with D tentatively TRBD1 (5 bases). CDR1 MGHDK and CDR2 SYGVNS come from the germline V gene. V lost 2 bases to trimming and J lost 4 bases, with 9 bases between them. The CDR3 contains 13 residues. The CDR3 DNA reads TGTGCCAGCAGTGAAACAGGAGCATACGAGCAGTACTTC. It translates to CASSETGAYEQYF.

Written as DNA, the CDR3 is TGTGCCAGTAGTAGAAGGGACAGGATCTCCTACGAGCAGTACTTC. Translation gives CASSRRDRISYEQYF. This chain connects TRBV19 to TRBJ2-7, with TRBD1 matching 8 bases. The V gene end was trimmed by 4 bases and the J gene end by 0 bases; junction bases not matched to a gene: 5. The CDR3 has 15 amino acids. CDR1 and CDR2 from the germline V gene are LNHDA and SQIVND (reference sequence).

This clonotype was counted a few times. The CDR3 DNA reads TGCAGTGCTCGAGGCGATGACAGCACTCATGAAAAACTGTTTTTT. Residues: CSARGDDSTHEKLFF. The chain couples TRBV20-1 to TRBJ1-4, with D possibly TRBD1 on 5 matching bases. CDR1 is DFQATT and CDR2 is SNEGSKA in the germline V gene (reference sequence). This CDR3 has 15 amino acids. Trimming took off 5 bases at V and 6 bases at J, with 19 bases between the two ends.

Comment on this clonotype: Being one base from a much bigger clone, this may be a read error. The chain couples TRBV9 to TRBJ2-1; D may be TRBD1 (5 bases). This CDR3 is built from 15 residues. The ends were cut back, 0 bases at V and 0 bases at J, with 7 bases in the middle. Germline V gene sequence: CDR1 SGDLS, CDR2 YYNGEE. The CDR3 sequence is CASSVEGISYNEQFF. Written as DNA, the CDR3 is TGTGCCAGCAGCGTAGAGGGGATCTCCTACAATGAGCAGTTCTTC.

This clonotype was detected a few times. The chain is built from TRBV27 and TRBJ1-2; unclear D gene. The V end was cut by 0 bases, the J end by 12 bases, with 14 bases between. Germline V gives CDR1 MNHEY, CDR2 SMNVEV (reference sequence). CDR3 length: 13 residues. The CDR3 sequence is CASSLSPVAPHTF. The CDR3 nucleotides are TGTGCCAGCAGTTTATCGCCCGTCGCACCTCACACCTTC.

This chain uses TRBV20-1 with TRBJ2-1, with D unresolved. This CDR3 has 15 amino acids. CDR1 and CDR2 from the germline V gene are DFQATT and SNEGSKA (reference sequence). V shed 0 bases and J shed 6 bases, with 15 bases lying between them. The DNA for the CDR3 is TGCAGTGCTAGAGACCGGGTTCTACCTGTCAATGAGCAGTTCTTC. Translated, it gives CSARDRVLPVNEQFF.

The J gene is TRBJ2-6, the V gene TRBV3-1, with no clear D. The V end was cut by 0 bases, the J end by 0 bases, with 6 bases between. CDR1 and CDR2 from the germline V gene are LGHDT and YNNKEL (reference sequence). CDR3 length: 16 residues. This CDR3 reads CASSQDLYSGANVLTF. CDR3 sequence (DNA): TGTGCCAGCAGCCAAGATCTGTACTCTGGGGCCAACGTCCTGACTTTC.

The rearrangement joins TRBV11-1 to TRBJ2-7; 9 positions agree with TRBD1. The CDR3 consists of 17 residues. Germline trimming cut 8 bases from V and 0 bases from J; bases unmatched to any gene: 14. From germline, CDR1 is SGHAT and CDR2 FQDESV (reference sequence). The CDR3 nucleotides are TGTGCCAGCGGATCCGGGACAGGGCGTATAAGCTCCTACGAGCAGTACTTC. It specifies CASGSGTGRISSYEQYF.

This clonotype has just a few counts. DNA for the CDR3: TGTGCCAGCAGCCTATCCAGGGTAAACGGACTCTATGGCTACACCTTC. Translation: CASSLSRVNGLYGYTF. This rearrangement joins TRBV12-3 or TRBV12-4 to TRBJ1-2, with D tentatively TRBD1 (5 bases). With 6 bases removed from V and 4 bases from J, the gap between germline ends came to 21 bases. CDR3 length equals 16 residues.

This clonotype was detected a few times. This chain links TRBV11-2 with TRBJ2-3; 13 bases are shared with TRBD2. After removal of 4 bases from V and 8 bases from J, the junction contained 9 bases not matched to a gene. Germline assignment: CDR1 SGHAT and CDR2 FQNNGV. This CDR3 region has 16 residues. The CDR3 DNA follows: TGTGCCAGCAGCTCCCGGACTAGCGGGGGCCCAGGTACGCAGTATTTT. Its translation: CASSSRTSGGPGTQYF. Full variable domain (remainder filled in from reference TRBV11-2 and TRBJ2-3): EAGVAQSPRYKIIEKRQSVAFWCNPISGHATLYWYQQILGQGPKLLIQFQNNGVVDDSQLPKDRFSAERLKGVDSTLKIQPAKLEDSAVYLCASSSRTSGGPGTQYFGPGTRLTVL.

This clonotype showed up just a few times. The chain is built from TRBV12-3 or TRBV12-4 and TRBJ2-3; D is uncertain. The CDR3 covers 11 residues. Trimming removed 10 bases at V and 2 bases at J, with 7 bases between. As DNA, the CDR3 is TGTGCCATCGCCTACACAGATACGCAGTATTTT. This translates into CAIAYTDTQYF.

This clonotype was seen a handful of times. V usage is TRBV29-1 and J usage is TRBJ1-1; D not certain. This CDR3 is built from 15 residues. The germline gives CDR1 SQVTM, CDR2 ANQGSEA. V dropped 2 bases and J dropped 0 bases, with 13 bases sitting between them. DNA for the CDR3: TGCAGCGTTGAAAAGGAACTTGGGCTGAACACTGAAGCTTTCTTT. Amino acids: CSVEKELGLNTEAFF.

The chain joins TRBV12-3 or TRBV12-4 to TRBJ2-5; the D gene is possibly TRBD2 (5 bases). The DNA end is more similar to TRBJ2-7, so the J call may be wrong. The CDR3 loop spans 12 amino acids. The chain's CDR3 is CASSRGRHEQYF. CDR3 DNA: TGTGCCAGCAGTCGGGGTAGGCACGAGCAGTACTTC.

This clonotype was seen a few times. This sequence joins TRBV12-3 or TRBV12-4 and TRBJ1-5, with D uncertain. There are 17 residues in the CDR3. V shed 2 bases and J shed 1 base, with 15 bases lying between them. The CDR3 region has the DNA TGTGCCAGCAGTTTAACGGGCCGGGGTGGGAGCAATCAGCCCCAGCATTTT. This encodes CASSLTGRGGSNQPQHF.

V usage is TRBV7-2 and J usage is TRBJ2-7; D is unresolved. The CDR3 has 14 residues. The V gene's germline CDR1 is SGHTA and CDR2 FQGNSA. Deletions cut 5 bases from V and 2 bases from J, with 13 bases between. The CDR3 DNA sequence: TGTGCCAGCAGCAACTGGGTGCGGACCTACGAGCAGTACTTC. Translation gives CASSNWVRTYEQYF.

This clonotype was observed a few times. J is TRBJ2-7 and V is TRBV12-3 or TRBV12-4; D not certain. The CDR3 loop spans 13 amino acids. The V end was cut by 3 bases, the J end by 7 bases, with 13 bases between. CDR3 DNA sequence: TGTGCCAGCAGTTTTGAGTACGGTGGGGAGCAGTACTTC. The encoded protein is CASSFEYGGEQYF.

The genes are TRBV20-1 and TRBJ2-3; no firm D call. CDR1 and CDR2 (germline): DFQATT, SNEGSKA (reference sequence). Trimming left V 7 bases short and J 1 base short, with 9 bases between. CDR3 length: 12 amino acids. The CDR3 loop reads CSVWGGTDTQYF. CDR3 sequence (DNA): TGCAGTGTCTGGGGTGGCACAGATACGCAGTATTTT.

This clonotype has only a few counts. The CDR3 sequence is CAWSVGGGYTF. The CDR3, as DNA: TGTGCCTGGAGTGTCGGGGGTGGCTACACCTTC. The gene calls are TRBV30 and TRBJ1-2; a possible D gene is TRBD1 (5 bases). V was cut by 0 bases and J by 7 bases, with 6 bases left in between. Germline V gene data show CDR1 as GTSNPN and CDR2 as SVGIG (reference sequence). This CDR3 has 11 residues. The whole variable domain, remainder taken from reference TRBV30 and TRBJ1-2, is SQTIHQWPATLVQPVGSPLSLECTVEGTSNPNLYWYRQAAGRGLQLLFYSVGIGQISSEVPQNLSASRPQDRQFILSSKKLLLSDSGFYLCAWSVGGGYTFGSGTRLTVV.

This clonotype showed up just once. This chain uses TRBV6-1 with TRBJ2-5, with 9 bases lining up with TRBD1. The J call may be faulty, since TRBJ2-1 better matches the DNA end. The CDR3 runs to 14 residues. Germline V gene lookup returns CDR1 MNHNS and CDR2 SASEGT. For the CDR3, the DNA is TGTGCCAGCAGTGACACAGGGGGCGAGGATGAGCAGTTCTTC. Its protein product is CASSDTGGEDEQFF.